These 30 T cell receptor beta chains were all obtained from the same sample, sequenced in a study of blood T cell repertoires in COVID-19. Assay: immunoSEQ multiplex PCR; the TCRdb copy retains only in-frame clones and omits some. The data contain a few hundred thousand clones, about 92% of them singletons. The sequenced sample consisted of PBMCs or T cells enriched from blood (not recorded which). These receptors all come from a woman aged 25 to 39 who had recovered from COVID-19.

The chain couples TRBV21-1 to TRBJ2-6; the table gives TRBD1 as D, unverified against the DNA. TRBV21-1 is a listed pseudogene. This CDR3 is 19 amino acids long. CDR3 residues: CASSRRSGQGASGANVLTF. CDR3 DNA sequence: TGTGCCAGCAGCCGACGTTCGGGACAGGGGGCATCTGGGGCCAACGTCCTGACTTTC.

This sequence joins TRBV3-1 (or the pseudogene TRBV3-2) and TRBJ1-5; D unresolved. Trimming took off 2 bases at V and 6 bases at J, with 11 bases between the two ends. The CDR3 is 14 amino acids. CDR1 and CDR2 from the germline V gene are LGHDT and YNNKEL (reference sequence). The CDR3 protein is CASSQQAVGQPQHF. The CDR3 DNA is TGTGCCAGCAGCCAACAAGCGGTGGGTCAGCCCCAGCATTTT.

This CDR3 reads CASSSQGSRRYGYTF. CDR3 sequence (DNA): TGTGCCAGCAGCTCCCAGGGGTCACGTCGGTATGGCTACACCTTC. This chain uses TRBV11-2 with TRBJ1-2, with D perhaps TRBD1 (6 bases). CDR1 and CDR2 from the germline V gene are SGHAT and FQNNGV. This CDR3 region has 15 residues. Trimming took 4 bases from V and 5 from J, leaving 17 bases between them. The whole variable domain, filled in from reference TRBV11-2 and TRBJ1-2, reads EAGVAQSPRYKIIEKRQSVAFWCNPISGHATLYWYQQILGQGPKLLIQFQNNGVVDDSQLPKDRFSAERLKGVDSTLKIQPAKLEDSAVYLCASSSQGSRRYGYTFGSGTRLTVV.

This chain connects TRBV7-2 to TRBJ1-2; TRBD1 matches 7 bases. Germline lookup yields CDR1 SGHTA and CDR2 FQGNSA. The V gene end was trimmed by 5 bases and the J gene end by 4 bases; junction bases not matched to a gene: 10. The CDR3 spans 15 residues. The CDR3 is CASSPETGRTYGYTF. In DNA, the CDR3 is TGTGCCAGCAGCCCCGAGACAGGGCGAACCTATGGCTACACCTTC.

This chain uses TRBV7-9 with TRBJ2-1; no definite D call. The CDR3 contains 13 residues. The germline V and J ends were trimmed by 1 base and 4 bases, with 5 bases remaining between them. CDR1 is SEHNR and CDR2 is FQNEAQ in the germline V gene (reference sequence). The CDR3 DNA reads as TGTGCCAGCAGCTTAGGGCCTTACAATGAGCAGTTCTTC. This codes for CASSLGPYNEQFF.

In this sample, this clone turned up once. The genes are TRBV9 and TRBJ2-5, with a possible D match to TRBD2 (6 bases). CDR1 and CDR2 from the germline V gene are SGDLS and YYNGEE. CDR3 length: 13 residues. V was trimmed by 0 bases and J by 5 bases, leaving 8 bases between them. This chain's CDR3 is CASSVDGGETQYF. CDR3 sequence (DNA): TGTGCCAGCAGCGTAGACGGAGGGGAGACCCAGTACTTC.

The chain employs TRBV5-4 and TRBJ1-2; TRBD1 agrees at 10 bases. The V gene's germline CDR1 is SGHNT and CDR2 YYREEE (reference sequence). V lost 1 base and J lost 6; bases outside the gene matches: 6. This CDR3 is built from 15 residues. The CDR3 DNA reads as TGTGCCAGCAGCTTGTCCCCGGGACAGGGGAATGGCTACACCTTC. Protein product: CASSLSPGQGNGYTF.

The V gene is TRBV19, the J gene TRBJ2-1; the match to TRBD2 covers 10 bases. The junction had 9 bases not matched to a gene; V was cut back by 6 bases and J by 4 bases. This CDR3 has 16 amino acids. Per germline, CDR1 LNHDA and CDR2 SQIVND (reference sequence). The CDR3 DNA follows: TGTGCCAGTAGCCTCATGACTAGCGGGTCATACAATGAGCAGTTCTTC. Translated, it gives CASSLMTSGSYNEQFF.

This clone was counted once. The V and J genes are TRBV6-5 and TRBJ1-6; 7 bases agree with TRBD1. Germline V lookup: CDR1 MNHEY, CDR2 SVGAGI. This CDR3 is 16 amino acids long. Trimming took 0 bases from V and 6 from J; bases not matched to a gene: 5. CDR3 in DNA: TGTGCCAGCAGTTACTCGACAGGGTCCCCTAATTCACCCCTCCACTTT. The encoded protein is CASSYSTGSPNSPLHF.

The chain carries TRBV4-2 and TRBJ2-5; D is perhaps TRBD1 (5 bases). The CDR3 length is 15 residues. Germline-derived CDR1 and CDR2 are LGHNA and YNFKEQ. V was clipped by 4 bases and J by 10 bases, with 22 bases between them. This CDR3 is CASSRRWGPLEDQYF. The CDR3 DNA reads TGTGCCAGCAGCCGTAGATGGGGCCCCCTCGAGGACCAGTACTTC.

As regards this clone: The germline gene is not matched at one end of the junction; a read error may be the cause. The J gene is TRBJ2-5, the V gene TRBV5-1, with 10 bases matching TRBD2. CDR3 size: 13 residues. Per the germline V gene, CDR1 is SGHRS and CDR2 is YFSETQ. The CDR3 DNA reads as TGCGCTAGCAGCGGGAGGGATAAAGAGACCCAGTACTTC. Protein: CASSGRDKETQYF.

The chain recombines TRBV2 with TRBJ2-1, with TRBD2 as a possible D gene (6 bases). V was shortened by 5 bases and J by 0 bases, with 11 bases between the two germline ends. The CDR3 is 15 amino acids. CDR1 and CDR2 (germline): SNHLY, FYNNEI. CDR3 sequence (DNA): TGTGCCAGCAGTAGTAGCGGCAGCTCCTACAATGAGCAGTTCTTC. Protein sequence: CASSSSGSSYNEQFF.

The chain recombines TRBV7-3 with TRBJ2-1, with 11 bases identical to TRBD2. The V segment lost 5 bases and the J segment 6 bases; nucleotides outside the gene matches: 3. Germline V gene data show CDR1 as SGHTA and CDR2 as FQGTGA. The CDR3 is 14 residues long. DNA of the CDR3: TGTGCCAGCAGCACTAGCGGGGGAACCAATGAGCAGTTCTTC. Translation gives CASSTSGGTNEQFF.

The rearrangement uses TRBV10-3 and TRBJ2-1; TRBD1 matches 9 bases. The CDR3 sequence is 11 residues long. The V gene's germline CDR1 is ENHRY and CDR2 SYGVKD. The V segment lost 6 bases and the J segment 13 bases; nucleotides outside the gene matches: 4. DNA for the CDR3: TGTGCCATCAGATTGGGACAGGGACAGTTCTTC. It is translated as CAIRLGQGQFF.

V gene TRBV5-5 combines with J gene TRBJ1-2; D gene ambiguous. Germline V gives CDR1 SGHKS, CDR2 YYEKEE (reference sequence). This CDR3 comprises 14 residues. Deletions cut 3 bases from V and 7 bases from J, with 16 bases between. The CDR3 sequence is CASSSWSYGGGYTF. The CDR3 coding sequence is TGTGCCAGCAGCTCGTGGTCCTACGGTGGTGGCTACACCTTC. Full variable domain (outside the CDR3, taken from reference TRBV5-5 and TRBJ1-2): DAGVTQSPTHLIKTRGQQVTLRCSPISGHKSVSWYQQVLGQGPQFIFQYYEKEERGRGNFPDRFSARQFPNYSSELNVNALLLGDSALYLCASSSWSYGGGYTFGSGTRLTVV.

The chain recombines TRBV21-1 with TRBJ1-5; no check of the table's D call, TRBD1, against the DNA was made. TRBV21-1 counts as a pseudogene. The CDR3 totals 17 residues. CDR3 sequence (DNA): TGTGCCAGCAGCAAAGAGGAAAGGGGGCACGGCAATCAGCCCCAGCATTTT. Its translation: CASSKEERGHGNQPQHF.

This clone was found a few times. This sequence joins TRBV3-1 (or the pseudogene TRBV3-2) and TRBJ2-1, with D possibly being TRBD1 (5 bases). In germline, CDR1 is LGHDT, CDR2 YNNKEL (reference sequence). Deletions cut 3 bases from V and 5 bases from J, with 8 bases between. This CDR3 contains 13 residues. The DNA of the CDR3 is TGTGCCAGCAGCCAGGGGCTTAACAATGAGCAGTTCTTC. Translating it yields CASSQGLNNEQFF.

The chain has TRBV6-5 and TRBJ2-7, with 8 nucleotides matching TRBD1. The CDR3 is 14 residues long. The J segment lost 5 bases and the V segment lost 6 bases, leaving 9 bases of the junction unmatched. Germline V CDR1 and CDR2: MNHEY, SVGAGI. CDR3 nucleotides: TGTGCCAGCAGAAATCGACAGGGGCGAAACGAGCAGTACTTC. This encodes CASRNRQGRNEQYF.

This rearrangement joins TRBV10-3 to TRBJ2-3, with 11 bases identical to TRBD2. The CDR3 runs 16 residues. Germline V CDR1 and CDR2: ENHRY, SYGVKD. The junction had 4 bases not matched to a gene; V was cut back by 4 bases and J by 1 base. As DNA, the CDR3 is TGTGCCATCAGTGGAATAGCGGGAGGGCGCACAGATACGCAGTATTTT. Its translation: CAISGIAGGRTDTQYF.

The chain couples TRBV5-4 to TRBJ2-7, with 14 bases matching TRBD2. The CDR3 runs 16 residues. The germline V gene has CDR1 SGHNT and CDR2 YYREEE (reference sequence). Losses at the gene ends were 4 bases for V and 6 bases for J; bases not matched to a gene: 9. The CDR3 bases are TGTGCCAGCAGCGGGGGACTAGCGGGAGTATCGGGCGAGCAGTACTTC. Translation gives CASSGGLAGVSGEQYF.

The V call is TRBV6-2 or TRBV6-3, the J call TRBJ1-5; possible D gene TRBD1, 5 bases. Germline V gene sequence: CDR1 MNHEY, CDR2 SVGEGT. Trimming left V 1 base short and J 6 bases short, with 10 bases between. The CDR3 runs to 14 residues. CDR3 coding DNA: TGTGCCAGCAGTTACTTCTGGGGCGGTCAGCCCCAGCATTTT. Encoded protein: CASSYFWGGQPQHF.

This clone was detected once. The chain carries TRBV11-2 and TRBJ2-5, with TRBD2 matching 15 bases. Per the germline V gene, CDR1 is SGHAT and CDR2 is FQNNGV. Unmatched junction bases numbered 1, after V lost 0 bases and J lost 2 bases. There are 17 residues in the CDR3. CDR3: CASSLDGLAGGQETQYF. DNA for the CDR3: TGTGCCAGCAGCTTAGACGGACTAGCGGGGGGGCAAGAGACCCAGTACTTC.

The genes are TRBV6-4 and TRBJ2-7; 9 nucleotides line up with TRBD2. The V segment lost 2 bases and the J segment 7 bases; nucleotides outside the gene matches: 15. This CDR3 has 17 amino acids. Germline CDR1 MRHNA, CDR2 SNTAGT. CDR3 in DNA: TGTGCCAGCAGTGACAGGATGGGGCGGGAGGGCTTAGGTGAGCAGTACTTC. Translation gives CASSDRMGREGLGEQYF.

This clone was observed once. The rearrangement links TRBV5-5 to TRBJ1-1, with 7 bases identical to TRBD1. This CDR3 comprises 15 residues. Trimming cost V 3 bases and J 3 bases; bases outside gene matches: 8. Germline loops: CDR1 SGHKS, CDR2 YYEKEE (reference sequence). DNA of the CDR3: TGTGCCAGCAGCTCTTTAGACAGGGAGGACACTGAAGCTTTCTTT. Its translation: CASSSLDREDTEAFF.

This clone was detected once. The chain carries TRBV13 and TRBJ1-1; D call uncertain. Trimming took off 8 bases at V and 4 bases at J, with 8 bases between the two ends. The CDR3 runs 11 residues. CDR1 is PRHDT, CDR2 FYEKMQ, per germline (reference sequence). The DNA of the CDR3 is TGTGCCAGCGGGAGTTTCACTGAAGCTTTCTTT. Translated: CASGSFTEAFF.

The chain links TRBV21-1 to TRBJ1-1; whether TRBD1, the table's D call, matches the DNA was not checked. TRBV21-1 is noted as a pseudogene. The CDR3 sequence is 14 residues long. The CDR3 is CASSKGQGNTEAFF. Here the CDR3 DNA reads TGTGCCAGCAGCAAAGGACAGGGGAACACTGAAGCTTTCTTT.

V and J are TRBV7-2 and TRBJ2-1; 11 bases match TRBD1. J was trimmed by 7 bases and V by 3 bases; bases with no gene match: 5. The CDR3 runs 15 residues. CDR1 SGHTA and CDR2 FQGNSA come from the germline V gene. DNA for the CDR3: TGTGCCAGCAGCTTTGGACAGGGGGCGCGAAATGAGCAGTTCTTC. This gives the protein CASSFGQGARNEQFF.

The chain has TRBV10-3 and TRBJ1-1; D is ambiguous. V shed 0 bases and J shed 4 bases, with 6 bases lying between them. Germline values: CDR1 ENHRY, CDR2 SYGVKD. The CDR3 has 13 residues. CDR3 nucleotides: TGTGCCATCAGTGAGTCCCAGTTCACTGAAGCTTTCTTT. This codes for CAISESQFTEAFF.

The chain has TRBV29-1 and TRBJ1-2; D is unclear. Trimming removed 4 bases at V and 4 bases at J, with 19 bases between. The CDR3 consists of 15 residues. Germline assignment: CDR1 SQVTM and CDR2 ANQGSEA. The CDR3 DNA reads TGCAGCGTTGCCCTCCCCGGGCGGGGAGGCTATGGCTACACCTTC. It yields the protein CSVALPGRGGYGYTF.

The V and J genes are TRBV27 and TRBJ1-2, with a weak D call TRBD1 (6 bases). The CDR3 consists of 13 residues. V was shortened by 6 bases and J by 5 bases, with 13 bases between the two germline ends. Looked up from germline, CDR1 is MNHEY and CDR2 is SMNVEV (reference sequence). The chain's CDR3 is CASRQGAGYGYTF. The CDR3 DNA reads TGTGCCAGCAGACAGGGTGCAGGGTATGGCTACACCTTC.